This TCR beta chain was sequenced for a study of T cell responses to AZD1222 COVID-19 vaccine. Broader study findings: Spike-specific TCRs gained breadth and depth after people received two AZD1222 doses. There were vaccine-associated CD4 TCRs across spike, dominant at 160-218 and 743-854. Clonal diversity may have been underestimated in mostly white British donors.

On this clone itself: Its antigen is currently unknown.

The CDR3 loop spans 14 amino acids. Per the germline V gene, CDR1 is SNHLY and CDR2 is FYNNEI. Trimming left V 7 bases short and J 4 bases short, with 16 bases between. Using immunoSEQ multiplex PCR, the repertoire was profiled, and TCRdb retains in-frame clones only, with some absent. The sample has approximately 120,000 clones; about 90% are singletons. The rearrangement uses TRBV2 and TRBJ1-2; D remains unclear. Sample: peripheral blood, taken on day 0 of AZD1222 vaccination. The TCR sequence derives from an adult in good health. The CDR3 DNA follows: TGTGCCAGCACTCCGACGGACTATCCCTATGGCTACACCTTC. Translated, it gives CASTPTDYPYGYTF.